The clone carrying this T cell receptor (beta chain) has only one observation. Germline assignment: CDR1 SGHDT and CDR2 YYEEEE. The V and J ends lost 4 bases and 5 bases, in that order; junction bases with no gene match: 2. This CDR3 is built from 13 residues. The data were taken from a study of blood T cell repertoires in COVID-19. Study-wide background: The United States, Italy and Spain were the sources of the acute and convalescent COVID-19 samples. Sources were T cells, B-cell-depleted T cells, or PBMCs; the material itself was cDNA or gDNA.

Original analysis: From reference gene primer amplification, estimates of nucleated cell counts were derived. Generated by immunoSEQ multiplex PCR, the TCRdb table keeps only in-frame clones and is missing some. The V and J calls and the clone size are those of that table, but D and trimming were determined from the DNA. The sample lists fewer than 250,000 clones; roughly 80% were seen once. The gene calls are TRBV5-6 and TRBJ1-2; 10 positions match TRBD1. Sequencing was done on a sample of peripheral blood. This TCR was recovered from a woman aged 55-69 years with active or convalescent COVID-19. CDR3 sequence reads: CASSRDRGYGYTF. DNA for the CDR3: TGTGCCAGCAGCCGGGACAGGGGTTATGGCTACACCTTC. Together with reference TRBV5-6 and TRBJ1-2, the CDR3 gives the full variable domain: DAGVTQSPTHLIKTRGQQVTLRCSPKSGHDTVSWYQQALGQGPQFIFQYYEEEERQRGNFPDRFSGHQFPNYSSELNVNALLLGDSALYLCASSRDRGYGYTFGSGTRLTVV.